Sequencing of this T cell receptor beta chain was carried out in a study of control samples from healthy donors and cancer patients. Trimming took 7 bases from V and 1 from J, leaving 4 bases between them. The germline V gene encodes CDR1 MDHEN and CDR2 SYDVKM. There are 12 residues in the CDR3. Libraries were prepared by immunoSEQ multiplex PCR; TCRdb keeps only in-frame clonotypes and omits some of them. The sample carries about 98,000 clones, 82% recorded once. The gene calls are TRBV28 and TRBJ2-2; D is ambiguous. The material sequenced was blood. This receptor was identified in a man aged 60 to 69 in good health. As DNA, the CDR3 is TGTGCCAGCATGCAGAACACCGGGGAGCTGTTTTTT. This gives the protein CASMQNTGELFF.